This TCR beta chain was identified in a study of blood T cells in healthy people across ages. General study results and limits: A roughly linear age-dependent decrease characterized TCR beta diversity per million T cells.

This clonotype was counted a few times. Antigen: not known. Healthy individuals of Caucasian origin from Russia, aged 6 to 90, served as donors. Each donor gave approximately 9.5 milliliters of peripheral blood. A minimum of 5 micrograms of total RNA was extracted per sample. Alongside a J-beta primer mix, a sample-barcoded 5' primer served in a second PCR lasting about 7 to 12 cycles. MiXCR, run by TCRdb on the 5' RACE reads, gives a single entry per CDR3 protein. The table shows around 1,500,000 distinct CDR3 sequences, with 28% occurring only once. The CDR3 loop spans 14 amino acids. V gave up 4 bases and J gave up 2 bases, with 11 bases separating them. Germline V CDR1 and CDR2: SNHLY, FYNNEI.

The chain uses TRBV2 and TRBJ1-2; D may be TRBD1 (6 bases). The TCR originated in a woman aged 25 to 39 in good health. Sequenced sample: blood. CDR3 DNA sequence: TGTGCCAGCAGTGCCGGACAGATCAACTATGGCTACACCTTC. Translating gives CASSAGQINYGYTF. Based on the CDR3 plus reference TRBV2 and TRBJ1-2, the full variable domain is EPEVTQTPSHQVTQMGQEVILRCVPISNHLYFYWYRQILGQKVEFLVSFYNNEISEKSEIFDDQFSVERPDGSNFTLKIRSTKLEDSAMYFCASSAGQINYGYTFGSGTRLTVV.